Here is one T cell receptor beta chain with its context. The data were produced by immunoSEQ multiplex PCR, yet TCRdb's version contains in-frame clones alone and is incomplete. The data contain around 250,000 clones, more than 75% of them singletons. The sample is drawn from a study of blood T cell repertoires in COVID-19. Study in general: Italy, Spain and the United States were the sources of the convalescent and acute COVID-19 samples. From T cells, B-cell-depleted T cells, or PBMCs came the material, which was cDNA or gDNA.

Participant reports of clinical history set cohort assignment. V was pared by 0 bases and J by 4 bases, with 8 bases of the junction left unmatched. The CDR3 is 16 amino acids. Germline loops: CDR1 SGHDN, CDR2 FVKESK. The chain has TRBV14 and TRBJ2-7; 8 bases align to TRBD2. This clonotype was sampled from a man younger than 35 who had recovered from COVID-19. Sequencing input: PBMCs or T cells enriched from blood (not recorded which). CDR3 protein: CASSQDFRLATYEQYF. Here the CDR3 DNA reads TGTGCCAGCAGCCAAGATTTTCGACTAGCGACATACGAGCAGTACTTC.